The 15 T cell receptor beta chains in this list originate from one sample, sequenced in a study of blood T cell repertoires in COVID-19. Only in-frame clones appear in the TCRdb table, and some are missing; sequencing was by immunoSEQ multiplex PCR. Among about 100,000 clones listed, around four fifths were seen once. The sample consisted of peripheral blood. These receptors were collected from a middle-aged man with active or convalescent COVID-19.

The CDR3 DNA is TGCGCCAGCAGCTTGGAGGGACAGACGTACAATGAGCAGTTCTTC. As protein: CASSLEGQTYNEQFF. The chain recombines TRBV5-1 with TRBJ2-1, with TRBD1 matching 7 bases. V was pared by 0 bases and J by 4 bases, with 4 bases of the junction left unmatched. Germline CDR1 reads SGHRS; CDR2 reads YFSETQ. CDR3 length: 15 amino acids.

This chain connects TRBV29-1 to TRBJ2-3; D remains ambiguous. The CDR3 is 13 residues long. Germline V lookup: CDR1 SQVTM, CDR2 ANQGSEA. V was pared by 4 bases and J by 1 base, with 9 bases between. CDR3 sequence reads: CSVGALGTDTQYF. DNA for the CDR3: TGCAGCGTTGGGGCTTTAGGCACAGATACGCAGTATTTT.

This sequence joins TRBV18 and TRBJ1-1; D gene unclear. V lost 4 bases to trimming and J lost 9 bases, with 9 bases between them. Germline V gives CDR1 KGHSH, CDR2 LQKENI. CDR3 length: 11 amino acids. CDR3 coding DNA: TGTGCCAGCTCACTCTCGGGGAAAGCTTTCTTT. Translation: CASSLSGKAFF.

This chain uses TRBV30 with TRBJ1-2; 10 bases match TRBD1. Germline V gene sequence: CDR1 GTSNPN, CDR2 SVGIG (reference sequence). Trimming at V came to 2 bases and at J to 8 bases, leaving 8 bases not matched to a gene. This CDR3 has 14 amino acids. The CDR3 region has the DNA TGTGCCTGGAGTCTTGAGGGACAGGGGTCCGGCTACACCTTC. Translated: CAWSLEGQGSGYTF. The entire variable domain, with the rest obtained from reference TRBV30 and TRBJ1-2, is as follows: SQTIHQWPATLVQPVGSPLSLECTVEGTSNPNLYWYRQAAGRGLQLLFYSVGIGQISSEVPQNLSASRPQDRQFILSSKKLLLSDSGFYLCAWSLEGQGSGYTFGSGTRLTVV.

V usage is TRBV7-8 and J usage is TRBJ2-1; 7 bases line up with TRBD1. This CDR3 contains 15 residues. Germline CDR1 reads SGHVS; CDR2 reads FQNEAQ. The V segment lost 5 bases and the J segment 8 bases; nucleotides outside the gene matches: 12. DNA for the CDR3: TGTGCCAGCAGCAACCGACAGGGCCCGGGGTATGAGCAGTTCTTC. Protein product: CASSNRQGPGYEQFF.

The chain joins TRBV29-1 to TRBJ2-7; possible D gene TRBD1, 6 bases. The CDR3 contains 12 residues. Between the trimmed V and J ends, which lost 3 bases and 2 bases, there was a span of 8 bases. Per germline, CDR1 SQVTM and CDR2 ANQGSEA. This CDR3 is CSVDSGAYEQYF. The CDR3 nucleotides are TGCAGCGTTGATTCAGGGGCCTACGAGCAGTACTTC.

The chain is built from TRBV5-1 and TRBJ1-2, with 7 bases identical to TRBD1. This CDR3 is 13 amino acids long. Per the germline V gene, CDR1 is SGHRS and CDR2 is YFSETQ. The V segment lost 2 bases and the J segment 2 bases; nucleotides outside the gene matches: 0. CDR3 loop: CASSLQGNYGYTF. CDR3 nucleotide sequence: TGCGCCAGCAGCTTACAGGGGAACTATGGCTACACCTTC.

J is TRBJ2-1 and V is TRBV7-2; D is uncertain. Germline CDR1 SGHTA, CDR2 FQGNSA. This CDR3 is 16 amino acids long. The V end lost 3 bases, the J end lost 0 bases, and 12 bases lay between the germline ends. The CDR3 here is CASSFQAFPSYNEQFF. CDR3 coding DNA: TGTGCCAGCAGCTTCCAAGCGTTCCCCTCCTACAATGAGCAGTTCTTC.

The rearrangement uses TRBV5-4 and TRBJ2-5, with no clear D. CDR3 length: 14 amino acids. Trimming cost V 5 bases and J 1 base, with 12 bases left between them. CDR1 SGHNT and CDR2 YYREEE come from the germline V gene (reference sequence). CDR3 nucleotides: TGTGCCAGCAGTGCCCCTCAGGCCCAAGAGACCCAGTACTTC. Its protein product is CASSAPQAQETQYF.

The CDR3 sequence is CASSQLQGARVHEQYF. CDR3 nucleotides: TGTGCCAGCTCACAATTACAGGGGGCTCGAGTCCACGAGCAGTACTTC. V is TRBV18 and J is TRBJ2-7; 9 bases line up with TRBD1. The germline CDR1 and CDR2 sequences are KGHSH and LQKENI. This CDR3 has 16 residues. Trimming took 4 bases from V and 5 from J; bases not matched to a gene: 12.

J is TRBJ2-7 and V is TRBV11-2; possibly TRBD2 for D (6 bases). V dropped 1 base and J dropped 2 bases, with 12 bases sitting between them. Germline lookup yields CDR1 SGHAT and CDR2 FQNNGV. The CDR3 sequence is 15 residues long. The CDR3 reads CASSLVGTLAYEQYF. The CDR3 DNA sequence: TGTGCCAGCAGCTTAGTCGGGACTTTAGCCTACGAGCAGTACTTC.

CDR3 DNA sequence: TGTGCCAGCAGTACCGACAGGGATCCGGAGGAGCAGTACTTC. Its translation: CASSTDRDPEEQYF. The V gene is TRBV6-6, the J gene TRBJ2-7; 7 bases are shared with TRBD1. The CDR3 covers 14 residues. J gave up 7 bases and V 5 bases, and 11 bases lay outside the gene matches. CDR1 and CDR2 (germline): MNHNY, SVGAGI (reference sequence).

This clone was recorded only once. The rearrangement uses TRBV29-1 and TRBJ1-3, with a possible D match to TRBD1 (5 bases). The CDR3 runs 15 residues. Germline loops: CDR1 SQVTM, CDR2 ANQGSEA. V dropped 6 bases and J dropped 0 bases, with 15 bases sitting between them. DNA for the CDR3: TGCAGCGTCACCGGGACTCAAGACTCTGGAAACACCATATATTTT. Protein product: CSVTGTQDSGNTIYF.

This chain links TRBV24-1 with TRBJ2-5; 11 bases agree with TRBD2. J lost 5 bases, V lost 4 bases, and 8 bases had no gene match. CDR3 size: 16 residues. CDR1 is KGHDR, CDR2 SFDVKD, per germline. The CDR3 nucleotides read TGTGCCACCAGTGACCCTCTAGCGGGAGGTCTTGAGACCCAGTACTTC. Translation gives CATSDPLAGGLETQYF.

This clone was observed a single time. The CDR3 reads CASSIRVGLGDTGELFF. The CDR3 region has the DNA TGTGCCAGTAGTATCAGGGTTGGGTTAGGGGACACCGGGGAGCTGTTTTTT. The chain couples TRBV19 to TRBJ2-2, with D maybe TRBD1 (5 bases). Germline values: CDR1 LNHDA, CDR2 SQIVND (reference sequence). The V end was cut by 3 bases, the J end by 3 bases, with 17 bases between. This CDR3 spans 17 amino acids.